This T cell receptor beta chain was identified during a study of T cells in Graves' hyperthyroidism and ophthalmopathy. RNA transcripts served as the template for amplifying TCR beta CDR3 regions. Using the HTBI primer set, a first-round RT-PCR was run on the TCR CDR3. TCRdb re-derived calls from the multiplex PCR reads in MiXCR, one entry per CDR3 protein. This table has approximately 100,000 distinct CDR3 sequences, roughly 50% appearing once. J was trimmed by 0 bases and V by 5 bases; bases with no gene match: 11. Per germline, CDR1 SGHTA and CDR2 FQGNSA. The CDR3 contains 17 residues. This clonotype was detected ten times or more. The antigen is undetermined. Study results and caveats: Appearing also in blood were most of the thyroid clonotypes expanded above 0.001.

The genes are TRBV7-2 and TRBJ2-3; TRBD2 matches 7 bases. The sample consisted of blood. This clonotype was sampled from a man aged 40-55 years with Graves' hyperthyroidism. CDR3: CASSPARVAGSTDTQYF. Here the CDR3 DNA reads TGTGCCAGCAGCCCAGCCCGGGTAGCGGGCAGCACAGATACGCAGTATTTT.